The clone carrying this T cell receptor (beta chain) was seen at least ten times. The CDR3 runs 15 residues. V lost 3 bases, J lost 8 bases, and 8 bases stayed unmatched. From germline, CDR1 is SGHAT and CDR2 FQDESV (reference sequence). TCRdb reanalysed the reads using MiXCR and keeps one entry per CDR3 protein. The repertoire holds about 230,000 distinct CDR3 sequences, 6.5% seen once, with around 6.5% in the top ten. The sample comes from a study of T cell repertoires in cytomegalovirus infection. For the study at large: Public TCR beta signatures provided an indication of both CMV infection and a matching HLA type.

This TCR came from a human donor in good health (CMV status not recorded). Some clones in this sample may be carry-over from other donors' samples. The chain employs TRBV11-1 and TRBJ2-1, with 9 nucleotides matching TRBD2. The sequenced sample consisted of PBMCs. The CDR3, as DNA: TGTGCCAGCAGCTTCCTAGCGGGGTCTTTGGATGAGCAGTTCTTC. It is translated as CASSFLAGSLDEQFF.